This TCR beta chain comes out of a study of glioma-infiltrating T cells. Whole-study results and caveats: Above-expected tissue-blood divergence occurred in all gliomas, most in low-grade ones.

As regards this clonotype: Its antigen is not known.

Amplification of TCR alpha and beta CDR3 regions from RNA used iRepertoire nested multiplex PCR. One-step reverse transcription and amplification started from approximately 100-400 ng of tissue mRNA or PBMC total RNA. MiXCR, run by TCRdb on the multiplex PCR reads, gives a single entry per CDR3 protein. The table has under 150,000 distinct CDR3 sequences, about 39% seen once; the top ten hold around 18%. Trimming removed 0 bases from V and 1 base from J, with 10 bases in between. CDR1 and CDR2 from the germline V gene are LNHNV and YYDKDF (reference sequence). The CDR3 has 15 amino acids. This clonotype was obtained from a human donor with low-grade glioma or glioblastoma, undergoing nonglioma brain surgery, or in good health (not recorded which). The J gene is TRBJ2-7, the V gene TRBV15; D is unclear. Sequenced material: glioma tissue, nonneoplastic brain tissue, or PBMCs (not recorded which). The CDR3, as DNA: TGTGCCACCAGCAGAGATCGACTGACTTCCTACGAGCAGTACTTC. Amino acids: CATSRDRLTSYEQYF.